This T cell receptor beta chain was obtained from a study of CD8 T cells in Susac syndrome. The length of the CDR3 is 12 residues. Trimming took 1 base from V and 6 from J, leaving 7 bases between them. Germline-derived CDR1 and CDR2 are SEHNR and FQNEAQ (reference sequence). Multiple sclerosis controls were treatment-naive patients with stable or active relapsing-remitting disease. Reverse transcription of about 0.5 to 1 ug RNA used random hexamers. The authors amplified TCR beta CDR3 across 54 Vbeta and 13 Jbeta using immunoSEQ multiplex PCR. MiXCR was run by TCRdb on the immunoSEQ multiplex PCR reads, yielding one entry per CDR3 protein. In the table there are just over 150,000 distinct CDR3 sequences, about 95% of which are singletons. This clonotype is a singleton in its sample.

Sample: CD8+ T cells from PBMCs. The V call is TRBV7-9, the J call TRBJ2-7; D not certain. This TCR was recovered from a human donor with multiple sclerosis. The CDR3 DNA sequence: TGTGCCAGCAGCTTAGTTCTGGGCGAGCAGTACTTC. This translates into CASSLVLGEQYF.